This TCR beta chain comes out of a study of graft-versus-host responses after intestinal transplantation. Clones were read by immunoSEQ multiplex PCR, and TCRdb kept only the in-frame ones, dropping some. In the table there are about 77,000 clones, about 92% of which are singletons. Germline loops: CDR1 DFQATT, CDR2 SNEGSKA (reference sequence). V shed 5 bases and J shed 4 bases, with 8 bases lying between them. There are 11 residues in the CDR3. The TCR was taken from a human patient who received an intestinal transplant, so some T cells may come from the graft donor. The genes are TRBV20-1 and TRBJ1-2, with D uncertain. The material sequenced was PBMCs, taken 98 days after intestinal transplantation. The CDR3 coding sequence is TGCAGTGCTCGGGATTTCTATGGCTACACCTTC. This codes for CSARDFYGYTF.